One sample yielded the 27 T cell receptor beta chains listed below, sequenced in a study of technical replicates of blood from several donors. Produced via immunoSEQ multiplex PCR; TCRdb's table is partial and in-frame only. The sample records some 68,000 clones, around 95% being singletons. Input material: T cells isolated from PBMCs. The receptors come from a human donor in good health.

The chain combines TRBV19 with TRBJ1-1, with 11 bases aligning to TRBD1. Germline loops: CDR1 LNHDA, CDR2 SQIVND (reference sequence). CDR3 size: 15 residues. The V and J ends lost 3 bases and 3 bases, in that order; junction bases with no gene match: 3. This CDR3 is CASSIGQGAYTEAFF. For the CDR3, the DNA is TGTGCCAGTAGTATCGGACAGGGGGCCTACACTGAAGCTTTCTTT.

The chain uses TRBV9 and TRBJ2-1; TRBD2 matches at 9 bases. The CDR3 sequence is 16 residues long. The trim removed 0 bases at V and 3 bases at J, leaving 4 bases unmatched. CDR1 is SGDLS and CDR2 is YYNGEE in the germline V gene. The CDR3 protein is CASSVEGTSSYNEQFF. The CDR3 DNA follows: TGTGCCAGCAGCGTAGAAGGGACTAGCAGCTACAATGAGCAGTTCTTC.

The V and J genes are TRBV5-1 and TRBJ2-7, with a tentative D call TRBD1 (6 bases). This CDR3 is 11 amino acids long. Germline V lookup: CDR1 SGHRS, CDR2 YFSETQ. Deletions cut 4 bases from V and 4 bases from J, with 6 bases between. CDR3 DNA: TGCGCCAGCAGCACAGGGTACGAGCAGTACTTC. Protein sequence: CASSTGYEQYF.

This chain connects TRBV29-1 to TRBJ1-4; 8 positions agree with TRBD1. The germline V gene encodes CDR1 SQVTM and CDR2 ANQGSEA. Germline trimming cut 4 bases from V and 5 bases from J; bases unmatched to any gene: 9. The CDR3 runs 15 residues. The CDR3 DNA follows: TGCAGCGTTGGTCCCGGGACAGGTTCGAATGAAAAACTGTTTTTT. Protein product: CSVGPGTGSNEKLFF. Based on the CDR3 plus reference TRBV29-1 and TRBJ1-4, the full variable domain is SAVISQKPSRDICQRGTSLTIQCQVDSQVTMMFWYRQQPGQSLTLIATANQGSEATYESGFVIDKFPISRPNLTFSTLTVSNMSPEDSSIYLCSVGPGTGSNEKLFFGSGTQLSVL.

CDR3 bases: TGTGCCTGGAGTGTAACGGGGGGAAACGAAAAACTGTTTTTT. The encoded protein is CAWSVTGGNEKLFF. The J gene is TRBJ1-4, the V gene TRBV30, with D tentatively TRBD1 (5 bases). CDR1 and CDR2 (germline): GTSNPN, SVGIG (reference sequence). V was cut by 0 bases and J by 8 bases, with 13 bases left in between. This CDR3 contains 14 residues.

CDR3 nucleotide sequence: TGCGCCAGCAGCCAAGAGGGGGGGAACAATGAGCAGTTCTTC. Protein: CASSQEGGNNEQFF. V usage is TRBV4-1 and J usage is TRBJ2-1; 7 nucleotides align to TRBD2. CDR3 length equals 14 residues. The V gene's germline CDR1 is MGHRA and CDR2 YSYEKL. V lost 0 bases, J lost 5 bases, and 1 base stayed unmatched.

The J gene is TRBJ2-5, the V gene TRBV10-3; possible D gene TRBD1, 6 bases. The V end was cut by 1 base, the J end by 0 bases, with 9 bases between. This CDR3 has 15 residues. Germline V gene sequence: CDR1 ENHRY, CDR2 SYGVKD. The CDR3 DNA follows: TGTGCCATCAGTGAGTACAGGGTAAACCAAGAGACCCAGTACTTC. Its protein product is CAISEYRVNQETQYF.

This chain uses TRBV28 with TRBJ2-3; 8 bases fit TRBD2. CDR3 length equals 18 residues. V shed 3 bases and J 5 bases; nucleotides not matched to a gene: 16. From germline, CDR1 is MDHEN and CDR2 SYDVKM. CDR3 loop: CASSFRRGKREFEDTQYF. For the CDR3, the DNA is TGTGCCAGCAGTTTTCGCCGGGGTAAGCGGGAGTTTGAAGATACGCAGTATTTT. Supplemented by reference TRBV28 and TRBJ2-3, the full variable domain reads DVKVTQSSRYLVKRTGEKVFLECVQDMDHENMFWYRQDPGLGLRLIYFSYDVKMKEKGDIPEGYSVSREKKERFSLILESASTNQTSMYLCASSFRRGKREFEDTQYFGPGTRLTVL.

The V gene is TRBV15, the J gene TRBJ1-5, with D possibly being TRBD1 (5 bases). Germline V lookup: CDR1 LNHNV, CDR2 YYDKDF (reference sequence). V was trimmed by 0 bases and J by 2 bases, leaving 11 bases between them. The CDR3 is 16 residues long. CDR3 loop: CATSRDRVRGNQPQHF. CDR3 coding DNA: TGTGCCACCAGCAGAGACAGGGTGCGAGGCAATCAGCCCCAGCATTTT.

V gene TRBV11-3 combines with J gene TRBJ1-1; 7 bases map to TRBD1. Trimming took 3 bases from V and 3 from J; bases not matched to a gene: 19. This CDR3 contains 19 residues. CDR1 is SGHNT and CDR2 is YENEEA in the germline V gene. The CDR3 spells CASSFALRQGPSLDTEAFF. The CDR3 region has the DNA TGTGCCAGCAGCTTCGCCCTCCGACAGGGACCATCCCTGGACACTGAAGCTTTCTTT.

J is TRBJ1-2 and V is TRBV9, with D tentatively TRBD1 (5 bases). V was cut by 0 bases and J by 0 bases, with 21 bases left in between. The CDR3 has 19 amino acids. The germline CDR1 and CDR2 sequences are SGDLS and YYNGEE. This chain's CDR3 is CASSVESGPRTWANYGYTF. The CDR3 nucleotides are TGTGCCAGCAGCGTAGAGTCAGGGCCAAGAACCTGGGCTAACTATGGCTACACCTTC.

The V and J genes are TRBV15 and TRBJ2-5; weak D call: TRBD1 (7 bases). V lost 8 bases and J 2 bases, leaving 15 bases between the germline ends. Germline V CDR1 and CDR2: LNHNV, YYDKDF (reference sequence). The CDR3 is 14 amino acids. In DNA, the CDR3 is TGTGCCACCCAGGAGGGGACAGTACAAGAGACCCAGTACTTC. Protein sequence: CATQEGTVQETQYF.

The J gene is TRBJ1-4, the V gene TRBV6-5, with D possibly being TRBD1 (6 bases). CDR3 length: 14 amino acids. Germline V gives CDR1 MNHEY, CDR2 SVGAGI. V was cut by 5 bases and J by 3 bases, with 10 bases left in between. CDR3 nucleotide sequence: TGTGCCAGCAGTCACAGGGCTCCTAATGAAAAACTGTTTTTT. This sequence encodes CASSHRAPNEKLFF.

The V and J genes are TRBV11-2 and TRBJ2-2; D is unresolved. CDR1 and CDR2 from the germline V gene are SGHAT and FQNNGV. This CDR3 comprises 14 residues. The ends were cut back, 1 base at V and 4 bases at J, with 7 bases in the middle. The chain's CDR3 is CASSLARSTGELFF. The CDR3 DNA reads TGTGCCAGCAGCTTAGCACGTAGCACCGGGGAGCTGTTTTTT.

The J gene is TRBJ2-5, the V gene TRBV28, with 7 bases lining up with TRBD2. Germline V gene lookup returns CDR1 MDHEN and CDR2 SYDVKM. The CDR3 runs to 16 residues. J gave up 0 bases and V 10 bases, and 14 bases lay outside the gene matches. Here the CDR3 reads CATRPSGEGYQETQYF. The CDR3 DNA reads TGTGCCACCCGGCCTAGCGGAGAGGGGTACCAAGAGACCCAGTACTTC.

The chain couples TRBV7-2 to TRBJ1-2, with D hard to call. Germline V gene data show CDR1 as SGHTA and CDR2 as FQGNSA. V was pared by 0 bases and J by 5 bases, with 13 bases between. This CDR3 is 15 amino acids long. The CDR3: CASSLALQSWYGYTF. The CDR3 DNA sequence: TGTGCCAGCAGCTTAGCGCTACAGTCTTGGTATGGCTACACCTTC.

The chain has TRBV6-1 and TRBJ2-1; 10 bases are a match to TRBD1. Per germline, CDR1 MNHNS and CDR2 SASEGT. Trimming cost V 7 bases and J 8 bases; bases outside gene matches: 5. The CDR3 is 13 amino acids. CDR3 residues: CASTLGTGDEQFF. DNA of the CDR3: TGTGCCAGCACCCTCGGGACAGGGGATGAGCAGTTCTTC.

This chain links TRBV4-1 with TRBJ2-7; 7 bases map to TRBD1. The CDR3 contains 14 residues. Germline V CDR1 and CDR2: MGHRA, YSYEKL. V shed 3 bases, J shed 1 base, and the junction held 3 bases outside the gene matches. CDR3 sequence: CASSHLTGSYEQYF. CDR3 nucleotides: TGCGCCAGCAGCCACTTGACAGGGTCCTACGAGCAGTACTTC.

As DNA, the CDR3 is TGTGCCAGCAGCCAAGACGGGAATCAGCCCCAGCATTTT. This translates into CASSQDGNQPQHF. The chain recombines TRBV14 with TRBJ1-5; D is unresolved. There are 13 residues in the CDR3. Trimming took off 0 bases at V and 4 bases at J, with 4 bases between the two ends. Germline V gene sequence: CDR1 SGHDN, CDR2 FVKESK.

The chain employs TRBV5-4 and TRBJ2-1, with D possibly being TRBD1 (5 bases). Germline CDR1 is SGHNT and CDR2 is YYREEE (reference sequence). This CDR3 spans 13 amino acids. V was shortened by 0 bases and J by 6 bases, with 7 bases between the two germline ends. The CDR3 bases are TGTGCCAGCAGCTTGGTCCAGGGCAATGAGCAGTTCTTC. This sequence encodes CASSLVQGNEQFF.

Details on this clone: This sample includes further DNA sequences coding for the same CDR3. CDR3 nucleotide sequence: TGTGCCAGCTCGGACAGGGGCTATGGCTACACCTTC. The encoded protein is CASSDRGYGYTF. V gene TRBV6-5 combines with J gene TRBJ1-2, with 9 bases identical to TRBD1. V shed 8 bases, J shed 4 bases, and the junction held 2 bases outside the gene matches. Germline values: CDR1 MNHEY, CDR2 SVGAGI. The CDR3 is 12 amino acids.

The CDR3 spells CASSEASGQVRAFF. The CDR3 nucleotides are TGTGCCAGCAGTGAAGCGTCAGGACAGGTGAGGGCTTTCTTT. This sequence joins TRBV6-1 and TRBJ1-1, with 7 nucleotides matching TRBD1. Germline CDR1 reads MNHNS; CDR2 reads SASEGT. The ends lost 0 bases at V and 11 bases at J; junction bases unmatched: 9. The CDR3 runs 14 residues.

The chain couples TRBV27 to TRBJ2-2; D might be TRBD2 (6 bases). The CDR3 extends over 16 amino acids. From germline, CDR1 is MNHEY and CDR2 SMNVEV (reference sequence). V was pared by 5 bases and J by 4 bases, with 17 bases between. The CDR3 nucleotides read TGTGCCAGCAGTCACCCCGGGACTCTAATCACCGGGGAGCTGTTTTTT. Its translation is CASSHPGTLITGELFF.

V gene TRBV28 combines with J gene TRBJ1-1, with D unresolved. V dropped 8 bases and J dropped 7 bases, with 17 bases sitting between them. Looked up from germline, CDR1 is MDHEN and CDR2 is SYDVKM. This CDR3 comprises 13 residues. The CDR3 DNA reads TGTGCCAGCTGTCAGACAATTAGTCTTGAAGCTTTCTTT. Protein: CASCQTISLEAFF.

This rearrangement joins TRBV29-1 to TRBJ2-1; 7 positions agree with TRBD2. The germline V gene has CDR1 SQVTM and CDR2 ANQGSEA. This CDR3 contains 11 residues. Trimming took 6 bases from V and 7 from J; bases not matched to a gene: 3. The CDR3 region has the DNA TGCAGCGTGGGGGGAGGGAATGAGCAGTTCTTC. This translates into CSVGGGNEQFF.

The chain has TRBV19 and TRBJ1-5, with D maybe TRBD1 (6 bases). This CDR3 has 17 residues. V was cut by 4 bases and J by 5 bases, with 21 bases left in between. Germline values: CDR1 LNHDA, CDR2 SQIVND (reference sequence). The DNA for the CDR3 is TGTGCCAGTAGTACCCATGACAGGTCGGGATTTTATCAGCCCCAGCATTTT. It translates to CASSTHDRSGFYQPQHF.

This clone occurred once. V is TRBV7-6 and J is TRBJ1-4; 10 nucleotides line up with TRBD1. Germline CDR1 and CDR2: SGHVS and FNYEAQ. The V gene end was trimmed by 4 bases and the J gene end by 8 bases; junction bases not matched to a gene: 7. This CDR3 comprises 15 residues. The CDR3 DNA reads TGTGCCAGCAGCTCCGACAGGGGGCGGTGGGAAAAACTGTTTTTT. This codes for CASSSDRGRWEKLFF. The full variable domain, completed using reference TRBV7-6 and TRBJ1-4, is GAGVSQSPRYKVTKRGQDVALRCDPISGHVSLYWYRQALGQGPEFLTYFNYEAQQDKSGLPNDRFSAERPEGSISTLTIQRTEQRDSAMYRCASSSDRGRWEKLFFGSGTQLSVL.